Listed below are T cell receptor beta chains from one sample, sequenced in a study of cytomegalovirus exposure and HLA in healthy donors. Sequenced by immunoSEQ multiplex PCR; TCRdb stores in-frame clones only, minus some. The data contain around 180,000 clones, over 60% of them singletons. Specimen: PBMCs. The receptors here all came from a girl under 18 in good health and CMV-seronegative. CDR3s include the opening cysteine and the closing phenylalanine or tryptophan. The D gene is left open where the match is weak. Clone size is given for some rows only: seen once, a few or many times, or a class if the clone is expanded.

>TRBJ2-5|NA|TRBV5-1|NA
CASSLGQEQETQYF
TGCGCCAGCAGCTTGGGGCAAGAACAAGAGACCCAGTACTTC
>TRBJ2-5|NA|TRBV9|TRBD1
CASSPRGRSYQETQYF
TGTGCCAGCAGCCCCAGGGGGCGCTCGTACCAAGAGACCCAGTACTTC
>TRBJ2-3|few|TRBV27|NA
CASSSSGSTDTQYF
TGTGCCAGCTCCTCCTCGGGGAGCACAGATACGCAGTATTTT
>TRBJ2-2|NA|TRBV7-8|TRBD1
CASSSPTRDRGTGELFF
TGTGCCAGCAGCTCCCCAACCCGGGACAGGGGAACCGGGGAGCTGTTTTTT
>TRBJ1-1|NA|TRBV4-1|NA
CASSHPREGKATEAFF
TGCGCCAGCAGCCACCCCCGGGAGGGAAAGGCCACTGAAGCTTTCTTT
>TRBJ1-3|NA|TRBV5-4|NA
CALTGGSSGNTIYF
TGTGCTCTTACCGGCGGGAGCTCTGGAAACACCATATATTTT
>TRBJ1-1|NA|TRBV30|NA
CAFQKNTEAFF
TGTGCCTTTCAAAAGAACACTGAAGCTTTCTTT
>TRBJ1-2|few|TRBV29-1|TRBD1
CSAPGQNYGYTF
TGCAGCGCCCCGGGACAGAACTATGGCTACACCTTC
>TRBJ2-3|NA|TRBV5-6|TRBD2
CASSSDGLAGFDDTQYF
TGTGCCAGCAGCTCAGACGGACTAGCGGGCTTCGACGATACGCAGTATTTT
>TRBJ1-5|NA|TRBV6-5|NA
CASSSGNSNQPQHF
TGTGCCAGCAGTTCCGGTAATAGCAATCAGCCCCAGCATTTT
>TRBJ1-4|few|TRBV9|TRBD1
CASSVGTGFGEKLFF
TGTGCCAGCAGCGTAGGGACAGGGTTTGGTGAAAAACTGTTTTTT
>TRBJ2-2|NA|TRBV5-4|NA
CASSLSTRYTGELFF
TGTGCCAGCAGCTTATCGACACGATACACCGGGGAGCTGTTTTTT
>TRBJ1-4|NA|TRBV30|TRBD1
CAWSAPDRQLFF
TGTGCCTGGAGTGCCCCGGACAGGCAACTGTTTTTT
>TRBJ1-6|NA|TRBV6-5|NA
CASSYMGARNSPLHF
TGTGCCAGCAGTTACATGGGGGCTCGAAATTCACCCCTCCACTTT
>TRBJ1-1|NA|TRBV6-5|NA
CASSYDRENTEAFF
TGTGCCAGCAGTTACGACAGAGAGAACACTGAAGCTTTCTTT
>TRBJ2-7|NA|TRBV7-7|TRBD2
CASSLAGPSHEQYF
TGTGCCAGCTCCTTAGCGGGGCCTTCTCACGAGCAGTACTTC
>TRBJ1-3|NA|TRBV13|NA
CASSSQGRDGNTIYF
TGTGCCAGCAGCTCCCAGGGGAGGGATGGAAACACCATATATTTT
>TRBJ2-1|NA|TRBV5-1|TRBD1
CASSLEGQGNNEQFF
TGCGCCAGCAGCTTGGAAGGACAGGGGAACAATGAGCAGTTCTTC
>TRBJ1-5|once|TRBV30|NA
CARAAGTFDSQPQHF
TGTGCCCGGGCAGCCGGGACATTCGATTCTCAGCCCCAGCATTTT
>TRBJ2-1|NA|TRBV5-1|TRBD2
CASGTSGGADEQFF
TGCGCCAGCGGGACTAGCGGGGGGGCGGATGAGCAGTTCTTC
>TRBJ1-1|NA|TRBV7-9|NA
CASSYTRVNTEAFF
TGTGCCAGCAGTTATACCAGGGTCAACACTGAAGCTTTCTTT
>TRBJ2-5|once|TRBV20-1|NA
CSATGLETQYF
TGCAGTGCTACAGGGCTTGAGACCCAGTACTTC
>TRBJ2-3|NA|TRBV10-3|TRBD1
CAIRLDRGSLDTQYF
TGTGCCATCAGGCTAGACAGGGGGTCTCTGGATACGCAGTATTTT
>TRBJ2-3|NA|TRBV5-1|TRBD2
CASSYWTSGGAMVDTQYF
TGCGCCAGCAGCTACTGGACTAGCGGGGGGGCAATGGTAGATACGCAGTATTTT
>TRBJ1-6|NA|TRBV29-1|TRBD1
CSASRDRASPLHF
TGCAGCGCAAGCCGGGACAGGGCTTCACCCCTCCACTTT
>TRBJ1-5|NA|TRBV6-5|TRBD1
CASSYSGDRAQPQHF
TGTGCCAGCAGTTACTCCGGGGACAGGGCTCAGCCCCAGCATTTT
>TRBJ2-7|NA|TRBV7-9|TRBD2
CASSLVVGTSHEQYF
TGTGCCAGCAGCTTAGTCGTGGGGACTAGCCACGAGCAGTACTTC
>TRBJ2-3|NA|TRBV4-1|NA
CASSQVEGGDTQYF
TGCGCCAGCAGCCAAGTAGAAGGCGGCGATACGCAGTATTTT
>TRBJ1-1|NA|TRBV27|TRBD1
CASSSLGTEYGGAFF
TGTGCCAGCAGTTCTTTGGGGACAGAGTACGGAGGGGCTTTCTTT
>TRBJ2-7|NA|TRBV4-1|TRBD1
CASSQDISGTGLSYEQYF
TGCGCCAGCAGCCAAGATATCTCCGGGACAGGCCTTTCCTACGAGCAGTACTTC
>TRBJ2-2|NA|TRBV29-1|NA
CSARLASTGELFF
TGCAGCGCGCGACTGGCGAGCACCGGGGAGCTGTTTTTT
>TRBJ1-6|few|TRBV19|NA
CASTSRPGLSYNSPLHF
TGTGCCAGTACCAGTCGACCAGGCCTATCCTATAATTCACCCCTCCACTTT
>TRBJ2-5|NA|TRBV6-1|TRBD2
CASSESSGGVETQYF
TGTGCCAGCAGTGAAAGTAGCGGGGGGGTGGAGACCCAGTACTTC
>TRBJ1-1|NA|TRBV7-9|NA
CASSQNGRNTEAFF
TGTGCCAGCAGCCAGAACGGGAGGAACACTGAAGCTTTCTTT
>TRBJ2-5|few|TRBV25-1|NA
CASSEGETQYF
TGTGCCAGCAGTGAAGGCGAGACCCAGTACTTC
>TRBJ2-5|NA|TRBV29-1|NA
CSVEAGAGKTQYF
TGCAGCGTTGAGGCGGGGGCCGGGAAGACCCAGTACTTC
>TRBJ1-2|NA|TRBV15|NA
CATSRGRPGTANYGYTF
TGTGCCACCAGCAGAGGCCGGCCAGGCACGGCCAACTATGGCTACACCTTC
>TRBJ2-3|NA|TRBV18|TRBD2
CASSPGLAVFTDTQYF
TGTGCCAGCTCACCGGGACTAGCGGTTTTCACAGATACGCAGTATTTT
>TRBJ1-4|NA|TRBV1|NA
CTSSQDSPTSRTNEKLFF
TGCACCAGCAGCCAAGATAGCCCAACGTCACGGACTAATGAAAAACTGTTTTTT
>TRBJ2-7|NA|TRBV4-1|TRBD2
CASSQGLAGDLFEQYF
TGCGCCAGCAGCCAAGGACTAGCGGGGGACCTTTTCGAGCAGTACTTC
>TRBJ1-1|once|TRBV7-9|NA
CASSLGQTLNTEAFF
TGTGCCAGCAGCTTAGGGCAGACACTTAACACTGAAGCTTTCTTT
>TRBJ2-7|NA|TRBV10-3|TRBD1
CAISNTGTGDEQYF
TGTGCCATCAGTAATACCGGGACAGGGGACGAGCAGTACTTC
>TRBJ1-1|few|TRBV25-1|TRBD1
CATGQGYTEAFF
TGTGCTACGGGACAGGGTTACACTGAAGCTTTCTTT
>TRBJ2-1|NA|TRBV5-4|NA
CASNTDSSYNEQFF
TGTGCCAGCAACACGGACTCCTCCTACAATGAGCAGTTCTTC
>TRBJ2-3|NA|TRBV7-6|NA
CASSLGGGMSQTDTQYF
TGTGCCAGCAGCTTAGGGGGCGGGATGAGTCAAACAGATACGCAGTATTTT
>TRBJ2-5|NA|TRBV10-3|TRBD2
CAISPLAGRTQYF
TGTGCCATCAGTCCCCTAGCGGGGCGGACCCAGTACTTC
>TRBJ2-6|few|TRBV5-1|NA
CASSKTGPGANVLTF
TGCGCCAGCAGCAAGACAGGTCCTGGGGCCAACGTCCTGACTTTC
>TRBJ1-3|NA|TRBV7-8|NA
CASSLLTMTEGNTIYF
TGTGCCAGCAGCTTACTAACTATGACAGAGGGAAACACCATATATTTT
>TRBJ2-1|NA|TRBV30|TRBD1
CAWSATGVNEQFF
TGTGCCTGGAGTGCTACAGGGGTGAATGAGCAGTTCTTC
>TRBJ2-2|NA|TRBV19|TRBD1
CASSGKRDRGQRGELFF
TGTGCCAGTAGTGGGAAGCGGGACAGGGGGCAAAGGGGGGAGCTGTTTTTT
>TRBJ2-1|NA|TRBV6-5|NA
CASTPGTTYNEQFF
TGTGCCAGTACTCCGGGGACAACCTACAATGAGCAGTTCTTC
>TRBJ2-6|NA|TRBV25-1|NA
CASSDRRQVLSGANVLTF
TGTGCCAGCAGTGACCGTAGACAGGTTCTCTCTGGGGCCAACGTCCTGACTTTC
>TRBJ2-2|NA|TRBV5-1|TRBD2
CASSRRASGTDTGELFF
TGCGCCAGCAGCAGGCGCGCTAGCGGGACTGACACCGGGGAGCTGTTTTTT
>TRBJ2-5|NA|TRBV6-1|NA
CASSVGIQETQYF
TGTGCCAGCAGTGTCGGGATACAAGAGACCCAGTACTTC